These T cell receptor beta chains were read from a single sample in a study of blood T cell repertoires in COVID-19. This table comes from immunoSEQ multiplex PCR, and its TCRdb copy is limited to in-frame clones, with some not included. The sample holds approximately 170,000 clones, over 75% seen once. What was sequenced was PBMCs or T cells enriched from blood (not recorded which). The receptors stem from a middle-aged man who had recovered from COVID-19. Each CDR3 is given with its conserved first and last residue. A D gene is named only where the DNA matches it firmly. Size is omitted from some rows. Given values are once, few, many or a class for expanded clones.

j_call v_call clone_size d_call cdr3_aa cdr3_nt
TRBJ1-1 TRBV4-1 once NA CASSRSGSFGTEAFF TGCGCCAGCAGCAGGTCCGGGTCCTTTGGCACTGAAGCTTTCTTT
TRBJ1-2 TRBV3-1/TRBV3-2 NA NA CASSQEQNYGYTF TGTGCCAGCAGCCAGGAGCAAAACTATGGCTACACCTTC
TRBJ1-5 TRBV5-6 once TRBD1 CASSYGTGGDNQPQHF TGTGCCAGCAGCTACGGGACAGGGGGAGACAATCAGCCCCAGCATTTT
TRBJ2-7 TRBV5-6 NA TRBD1 CASSSKTGRSGYEQYF TGTGCCAGCAGCTCGAAGACAGGGCGTAGTGGCTACGAGCAGTACTTC
TRBJ2-2 TRBV19 NA TRBD2 CASSIEAGGPGELFF TGTGCCAGTAGTATAGAAGCGGGGGGACCCGGGGAGCTGTTTTTT
TRBJ1-3 TRBV30 few NA CAWSNVRVYSGNTIYF TGTGCCTGGAGTAACGTCAGGGTTTACTCTGGAAACACCATATATTTT
TRBJ2-7 TRBV10-1 NA NA CASSEPLSEQYF TGCGCCAGCAGTGAGCCTCTGTCCGAGCAGTACTTC
TRBJ2-1 TRBV3-1/TRBV3-2 NA NA CASSQVTSYNEQFF TGTGCCAGCAGCCAGGTGACTAGCTACAATGAGCAGTTCTTC
TRBJ2-7 TRBV6-5 NA NA CASSTKGGSSYEQYF TGTGCCAGCAGTACCAAGGGGGGGAGCTCCTACGAGCAGTACTTC
TRBJ1-2 TRBV7-9 NA TRBD1 CASSSTGQGGGYGYTF TGTGCCAGCAGCTCGACGGGACAGGGGGGAGGCTATGGCTACACCTTC
TRBJ1-3 TRBV5-1 few NA CASSLEGGAENTIYF TGCGCCAGCAGCTTGGAAGGGGGGGCTGAAAACACCATATATTTT
TRBJ2-6 TRBV27 once TRBD1 CASSQPGGLALSGANVLTF TGTGCCAGCAGTCAACCAGGGGGTCTTGCCCTCTCTGGGGCCAACGTCCTGACTTTC
TRBJ2-5 TRBV15 NA NA CATSIKDSFQETQYF TGTGCCACCAGCATAAAAGACAGTTTCCAAGAGACCCAGTACTTC
TRBJ2-3 TRBV5-7 few NA CASSLGRGSADTQYF TGTGCCAGCAGCTTGGGTCGGGGTTCCGCAGATACGCAGTATTTT
TRBJ2-3 TRBV5-1 many TRBD2 CASSLGTSGGNTDTQYF TGCGCCAGCAGCTTGGGGACTAGCGGGGGTAACACAGATACGCAGTATTTT
TRBJ2-3 TRBV5-4 NA NA CASSSVEGTQYF TGTGCCAGCAGCTCGGTAGAGGGTACGCAGTATTTT
TRBJ1-1 TRBV30 NA NA CAWSPEVSRSEAFF TGTGCCTGGAGTCCCGAGGTTTCTCGGTCCGAAGCTTTCTTT
TRBJ1-6 TRBV6-5 once NA CASSYFQGNNSPLHF TGTGCCAGCAGTTACTTCCAGGGGAATAATTCACCCCTCCACTTT
TRBJ2-2 TRBV5-1 NA TRBD2 CASSLRASGGSSTGELFF TGCGCCAGCAGCTTGAGGGCTAGCGGGGGGTCGAGTACCGGGGAGCTGTTTTTT
TRBJ1-2 TRBV6-1 NA NA CASSEQGRYGYTF TGTGCCAGCAGTGAGCAGGGTCGTTATGGCTACACCTTC
TRBJ1-2 TRBV5-1 NA TRBD1 CASSLGDSPLGYTF TGCGCCAGCAGCTTGGGGGACAGTCCTCTTGGCTACACCTTC
TRBJ2-7 TRBV6-5 NA TRBD1 CASSYEGQGRYEQYF TGTGCCAGCAGTTACGAGGGACAGGGTCGGTACGAGCAGTACTTC
TRBJ1-4 TRBV2 NA NA CASVPSGTAVNEKLFF TGTGCCAGCGTGCCCTCCGGAACAGCCGTTAATGAAAAACTGTTTTTT
TRBJ1-4 TRBV9 once TRBD1 CASSVADRVNEKLFF TGTGCCAGCAGCGTTGCGGACAGGGTAAACGAAAAACTGTTTTTT
TRBJ2-2 TRBV11-3 NA TRBD1 CASSPTGQGATGELFF TGTGCCAGCAGCCCGACCGGACAGGGGGCGACCGGGGAGCTGTTTTTT
TRBJ2-3 TRBV11-3 NA NA CASSLSPTDTQYF TGTGCCAGCAGCTTATCCCCAACAGATACGCAGTATTTT
TRBJ2-1 TRBV2 NA NA CASSQGHLNSYNEQFF TGTGCCAGCAGCCAGGGACACCTGAACTCCTACAATGAGCAGTTCTTC
TRBJ1-2 TRBV10-3 few NA CAAGANYGYTF TGTGCCGCGGGGGCCAACTATGGCTACACCTTC
TRBJ1-1 TRBV19 NA TRBD1 CASSSRQGPWTEAFF TGTGCCAGTAGTTCCCGACAGGGCCCGTGGACTGAAGCTTTCTTT
TRBJ2-7 TRBV27 NA TRBD2 CASTVLAGNYEQYF TGTGCCAGCACCGTGCTAGCGGGGAACTACGAGCAGTACTTC
TRBJ1-1 TRBV7-2 NA NA CASSTRDTITEAFF TGTGCCAGCAGTACGAGGGACACGATCACTGAAGCTTTCTTT